This TCR beta chain was identified in a study of graft-versus-host responses after intestinal transplantation. Study information: Following induction with anti-thymocyte globulin, all recipients were given tacrolimus and steroids for about 3 years. Findings of the study overall: There were GvH clones found in recipient marrow, and some of them appeared first in ileum or blood.

Comments on this clone: What it binds is unknown.

V dropped 5 bases and J dropped 4 bases, with 17 bases sitting between them. The V gene's germline CDR1 is SGHTA and CDR2 FQGNSA. The CDR3 runs to 15 residues. The method was immunoSEQ multiplex PCR; TCRdb's version includes in-frame clones alone and lacks a portion of them. The sample shows fewer than 100,000 clones, roughly 83% of them seen only once. The J gene is TRBJ1-2, the V gene TRBV7-2; D not certain. Source: PBMCs, taken 255 days after intestinal transplant. This receptor was obtained from a human patient who received an intestinal transplant, so some T cells may come from the graft donor. DNA for the CDR3: TGTGCCAGCAGCCGCCCACAAACGGACCTCTATGGCTACACCTTC. Protein product: CASSRPQTDLYGYTF.